The 19 T cell receptor beta chains reported below all come from one sample, sequenced in a study of identical twins. TCRdb recomputed calls from the 5' RACE reads with MiXCR, one row per CDR3 protein. The sample lists 500,000 to 700,000 distinct CDR3 sequences; about 7% were seen once. The same specimen was also included in a second study, on yellow fever vaccine responses in identical twins.

The sample taken for sequencing was PBMCs. The source of these receptors is a woman aged 18-29 years in good health.

The chain links TRBV25-1 to TRBJ2-3, with 9 bases that match TRBD1. V trimming: 3 bases; J trimming: 2 bases; junction bases outside the gene matches: 6. CDR3 length: 16 amino acids. Germline assignment: CDR1 MGHDK and CDR2 SYGVNS. The CDR3 nucleotides read TGTGCCAGCAGTGAGGGACAGGGCTCGCTCACAGATACGCAGTATTTT. It encodes CASSEGQGSLTDTQYF.

This clonotype was counted only a few times. The rearrangement links TRBV12-3 or TRBV12-4 to TRBJ2-1, with TRBD1 identical over 8 bases. The CDR3 loop spans 13 amino acids. V gave up 6 bases and J gave up 9 bases; unmatched junction bases: 7. CDR3 in DNA: TGTGCCAGCAGCTCGGACAGGGATGCTGAGCAGTTCTTC. Its protein is CASSSDRDAEQFF.

The genes are TRBV20-1 and TRBJ1-5, with 7 bases lining up with TRBD1. This CDR3 contains 15 residues. The V segment lost 1 base and the J segment 0 bases; nucleotides outside the gene matches: 3. Germline lookup yields CDR1 DFQATT and CDR2 SNEGSKA (reference sequence). Here the CDR3 reads CSARAGTDSNQPQHF. CDR3 nucleotide sequence: TGCAGTGCTAGAGCCGGGACAGATAGCAATCAGCCCCAGCATTTT.

In this sample, this clonotype turned up a few times. V usage is TRBV20-1 and J usage is TRBJ2-1; D is ambiguous. V was shortened by 0 bases and J by 8 bases, with 17 bases between the two germline ends. The CDR3 consists of 15 residues. The V gene's germline CDR1 is DFQATT and CDR2 SNEGSKA (reference sequence). CDR3 DNA: TGCAGTGCTAGAGATATGGTCTCCTCCGTCGATGAGCAGTTCTTC. Encoded protein: CSARDMVSSVDEQFF.

This clonotype was counted ten times or more. The V gene is TRBV5-1, the J gene TRBJ1-1, with D possibly matching TRBD1 (5 bases). Looked up from germline, CDR1 is SGHRS and CDR2 is YFSETQ. CDR3 size: 15 residues. V shed 6 bases and J shed 1 base, with 16 bases lying between them. CDR3 residues: CASTQVGGQNTEAFF. Here the CDR3 DNA reads TGCGCCAGCACCCAGGTTGGGGGTCAGAACACTGAAGCTTTCTTT.

The gene calls are TRBV29-1 and TRBJ2-1, with a tentative D call TRBD1 (6 bases). Germline V gene sequence: CDR1 SQVTM, CDR2 ANQGSEA. Trimming left V 2 bases short and J 3 bases short, with 17 bases between. CDR3 length: 16 residues. CDR3: CSVELVRGGIYNEQFF. CDR3 nucleotides: TGCAGCGTTGAACTGGTGCGAGGGGGTATCTACAATGAGCAGTTCTTC.

This clonotype was seen a few times. The CDR3 protein is CASRLTGGAYTEAFF. The DNA for the CDR3 is TGTGCCAGCAGGCTGACAGGGGGCGCGTACACTGAAGCTTTCTTT. The V gene is TRBV28, the J gene TRBJ1-1, with 10 bases matching TRBD1. Looked up from germline, CDR1 is MDHEN and CDR2 is SYDVKM. The ends lost 6 bases at V and 3 bases at J; junction bases unmatched: 7. The CDR3 contains 15 residues.

This sequence joins TRBV6-4 and TRBJ2-3, with TRBD2 matching 9 bases. The CDR3 sequence is 16 residues long. After removal of 3 bases from V and 6 bases from J, the junction contained 10 bases not matched to a gene. The V gene's germline CDR1 is MRHNA and CDR2 SNTAGT. The chain's CDR3 is CASSERAAGGHDTQYF. For the CDR3, the DNA is TGTGCCAGCAGTGAACGGGCAGCGGGGGGCCACGATACGCAGTATTTT.

This sequence joins TRBV28 and TRBJ2-7; perhaps TRBD2 as D (5 bases). V was cut by 7 bases and J by 0 bases, with 16 bases left in between. The CDR3 consists of 15 residues. Germline lookup yields CDR1 MDHEN and CDR2 SYDVKM. The CDR3 nucleotides are TGTGCCAGCACTCCTGTTGCCGGGGACTCCTACGAGCAGTACTTC. Its protein is CASTPVAGDSYEQYF.

The V gene is TRBV28, the J gene TRBJ1-1, with D hard to call. This CDR3 has 17 residues. V was shortened by 7 bases and J by 5 bases, with 26 bases between the two germline ends. Germline CDR1 and CDR2: MDHEN and SYDVKM. The chain's CDR3 is CASNLHGGGHKGTEAFF. The CDR3 DNA is TGTGCCAGCAACTTACACGGAGGAGGGCACAAAGGGACTGAAGCTTTCTTT. Drawing the rest from reference TRBV28 and TRBJ1-1, the complete variable domain is DVKVTQSSRYLVKRTGEKVFLECVQDMDHENMFWYRQDPGLGLRLIYFSYDVKMKEKGDIPEGYSVSREKKERFSLILESASTNQTSMYLCASNLHGGGHKGTEAFFGQGTRLTVV.

Ten or more counts support this clonotype. CDR3 nucleotide sequence: TGCAGTGCCCAACGGGACAGTCGTATTCAACGGGAGACCCAGTACTTC. It yields the protein CSAQRDSRIQRETQYF. V is TRBV20-1 and J is TRBJ2-5; 7 bases agree with TRBD1. V gave up 6 bases and J gave up 5 bases; unmatched junction bases: 18. The CDR3 totals 16 residues. In germline, CDR1 is DFQATT, CDR2 SNEGSKA (reference sequence).

Ten or more counts support this clonotype. V usage is TRBV12-3 or TRBV12-4 and J usage is TRBJ1-2, with TRBD1 matching 8 bases. The CDR3 runs 13 residues. J was trimmed by 5 bases and V by 7 bases; bases with no gene match: 6. CDR3: CASKPGGAYGYTF. CDR3 nucleotides: TGTGCCAGCAAACCAGGGGGCGCGTATGGCTACACCTTC.

The chain couples TRBV12-3 or TRBV12-4 to TRBJ2-7; D remains unclear. This CDR3 contains 13 residues. Trimming took off 3 bases at V and 1 base at J, with 7 bases between the two ends. Here the CDR3 DNA reads TGTGCCAGCAGTTTCCCAGATTCCTACGAGCAGTACTTC. Translating gives CASSFPDSYEQYF.

CDR3 DNA sequence: TGTGCCAGCTCACCAACTGTGTTCCAGGCGGGCGAGCAGTACGTC. Translation: CASSPTVFQAGEQYV. The V call is TRBV18, the J call TRBJ2-7; a weak D match, TRBD2 (5 bases). CDR3 length: 15 residues. V lost 2 bases and J lost 6, with 17 bases in between. Germline V CDR1 and CDR2: KGHSH, LQKENI.

The rearrangement links TRBV9 to TRBJ2-3, with D maybe TRBD2 (6 bases). Germline CDR1 is SGDLS and CDR2 is YYNGEE. Trimming took 0 bases from V and 6 from J, leaving 23 bases between them. This CDR3 comprises 18 residues. The CDR3 region is CASSVGSGRPLSSDTQYF. The CDR3 DNA follows: TGTGCCAGCAGCGTAGGTAGCGGACGTCCTCTTTCCTCGGATACGCAGTATTTT.

This clonotype has a handful of counts. The chain has TRBV6-5 and TRBJ1-2; 9 bases fit TRBD1. The V and J ends lost 1 base and 5 bases, in that order; junction bases with no gene match: 8. The CDR3 is 16 amino acids. Germline V gene data show CDR1 as MNHEY and CDR2 as SVGAGI. CDR3: CASSYYSGQGGYGYTF. CDR3 sequence (DNA): TGTGCCAGCAGTTACTACTCGGGACAGGGAGGATATGGCTACACCTTC.

The table lists this clonotype with many counts. The chain is built from TRBV15 and TRBJ2-4, with D possibly being TRBD2 (6 bases). The CDR3 sequence is 14 residues long. Germline values: CDR1 LNHNV, CDR2 YYDKDF (reference sequence). V lost 0 bases, J lost 8 bases, and 11 bases lay in between. In DNA form, the CDR3 reads TGTGCCACCAGCAGAGATGGAGGAGGGTACATTCAGTACTTC. Translating gives CATSRDGGGYIQYF.

The chain employs TRBV4-1 and TRBJ2-1; D possibly corresponds to TRBD2 (5 bases). This CDR3 is 17 amino acids long. Looked up from germline, CDR1 is MGHRA and CDR2 is YSYEKL. Trimming cost V 3 bases and J 2 bases, with 17 bases left between them. CDR3 region: CASSHPEPWGAYNEQFF. CDR3 bases: TGCGCCAGCAGCCATCCCGAGCCGTGGGGAGCCTACAATGAGCAGTTCTTC.

The V call is TRBV21-1, the J call TRBJ2-1; whether TRBD2, the table's D call, matches the DNA was not checked. TRBV21-1 counts as a pseudogene. The CDR3 is 13 residues long. DNA of the CDR3: TGTGCCAGCTGTCCTAGCGGGGACAATGAGCAGTTCTTC. This encodes CASCPSGDNEQFF.